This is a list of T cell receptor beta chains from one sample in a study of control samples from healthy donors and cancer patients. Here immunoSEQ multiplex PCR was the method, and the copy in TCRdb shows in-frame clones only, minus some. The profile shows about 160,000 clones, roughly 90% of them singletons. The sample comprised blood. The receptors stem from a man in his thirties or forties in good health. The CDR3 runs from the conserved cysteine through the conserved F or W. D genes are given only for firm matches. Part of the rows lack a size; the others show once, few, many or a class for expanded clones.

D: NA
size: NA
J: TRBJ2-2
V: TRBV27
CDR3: CASRNTGELFF
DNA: TGTGCCAGCAGAAATACCGGGGAGCTGTTTTTT

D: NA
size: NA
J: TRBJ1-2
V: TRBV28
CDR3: CARKREGGYGYTF
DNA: TGTGCCAGGAAGCGGGAAGGGGGCTATGGCTACACCTTC

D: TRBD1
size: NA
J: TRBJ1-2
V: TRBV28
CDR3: CATGTGAVSYGYTF
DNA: TGTGCCACCGGGACAGGGGCCGTAAGCTATGGCTACACCTTC

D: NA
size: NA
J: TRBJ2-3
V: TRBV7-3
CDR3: CASSLGNAEDTQYF
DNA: TGTGCCAGCAGTCTGGGGAACGCCGAGGATACGCAGTATTTT

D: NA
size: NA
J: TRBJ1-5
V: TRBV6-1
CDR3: CASSEFGVRGNQPQHF
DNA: TGTGCCAGCAGTGAATTTGGAGTAAGGGGGAATCAGCCCCAGCATTTT

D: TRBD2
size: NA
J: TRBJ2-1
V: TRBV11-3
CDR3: CASSLGRGGHNEQFF
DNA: TGTGCCAGCAGCTTAGGGCGGGGGGGGCACAATGAGCAGTTCTTC

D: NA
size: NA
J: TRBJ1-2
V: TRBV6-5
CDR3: CASSLQGGADGYTF
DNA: TGTGCCAGCAGTCTACAGGGAGGGGCGGATGGCTACACCTTC

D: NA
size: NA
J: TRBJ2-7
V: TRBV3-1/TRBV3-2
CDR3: CASSQEGAGVRSSYEQYF
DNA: TGTGCCAGCAGCCAAGAGGGGGCTGGGGTGAGAAGCTCCTACGAGCAGTACTTC

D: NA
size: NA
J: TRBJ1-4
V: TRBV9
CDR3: CASSVVDGRFEKLFF
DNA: TGTGCCAGCAGCGTAGTGGACGGACGTTTCGAAAAACTGTTTTTT

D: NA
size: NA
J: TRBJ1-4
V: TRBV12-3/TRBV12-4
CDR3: CASSLRGWEKLFF
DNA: TGTGCCAGCAGTTTACGGGGATGGGAAAAACTGTTTTTT

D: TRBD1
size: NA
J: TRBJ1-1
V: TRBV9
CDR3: CASSVVQGTEAFF
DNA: TGTGCCAGCAGCGTAGTACAGGGGACTGAAGCTTTCTTT

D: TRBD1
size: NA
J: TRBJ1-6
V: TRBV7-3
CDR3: CASSLRGQPYNSPLHF
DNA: TGTGCCAGCAGCCTCAGGGGACAGCCCTATAATTCACCCCTCCACTTT

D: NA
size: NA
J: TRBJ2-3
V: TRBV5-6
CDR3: CASSLSYGEQYF
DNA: TGTGCCAGCAGCTTGAGTTACGGAGAGCAGTATTTT

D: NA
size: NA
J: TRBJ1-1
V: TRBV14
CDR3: CASSPGLNTEAFF
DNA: TGTGCCAGCAGCCCGGGGTTGAACACTGAAGCTTTCTTT

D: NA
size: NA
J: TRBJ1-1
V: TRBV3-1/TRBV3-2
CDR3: CASSPFRDTEAFF
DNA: TGTGCCAGCAGTCCTTTCAGAGACACTGAAGCTTTCTTT

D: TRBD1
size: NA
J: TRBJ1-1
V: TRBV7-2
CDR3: CASSLAGTENTEAFF
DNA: TGTGCCAGCAGCTTAGCCGGGACAGAGAACACTGAAGCTTTCTTT

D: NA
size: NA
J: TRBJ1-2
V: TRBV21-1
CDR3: CASSKPGSGYTF
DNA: TGTGCCAGCAGCAAACCAGGGTCCGGCTACACCTTC

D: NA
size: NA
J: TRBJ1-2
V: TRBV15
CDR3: CATSRPSPQGASYGYTF
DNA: TGTGCCACCAGCAGACCCAGCCCACAGGGTGCAAGCTATGGCTACACCTTC

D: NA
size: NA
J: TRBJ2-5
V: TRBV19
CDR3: CASSALETQYF
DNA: TGTGCCAGTAGTGCCCTGGAGACCCAGTACTTC

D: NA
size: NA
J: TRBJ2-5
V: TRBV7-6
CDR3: CASSLSGVRETQYF
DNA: TGTGCCAGCAGCCTATCCGGGGTTCGAGAGACCCAGTACTTC

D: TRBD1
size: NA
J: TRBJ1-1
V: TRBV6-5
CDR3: CASRMDRAEAFF
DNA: TGTGCCAGCAGAATGGACAGGGCTGAAGCTTTCTTT

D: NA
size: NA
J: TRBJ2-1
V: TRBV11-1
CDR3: CASSFGNEQFF
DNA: TGTGCCAGCAGTTTTGGGAATGAGCAGTTCTTC

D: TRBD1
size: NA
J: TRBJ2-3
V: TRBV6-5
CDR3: CASRSRDRGTDTQYF
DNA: TGTGCCAGCAGGTCCCGGGACAGGGGCACAGATACGCAGTATTTT

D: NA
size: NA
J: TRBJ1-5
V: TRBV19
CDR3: CASSSLDSGNQPQHF
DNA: TGTGCCAGTAGTAGCCTCGACAGCGGCAATCAGCCCCAGCATTTT

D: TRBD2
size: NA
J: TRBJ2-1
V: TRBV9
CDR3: CARAGDGRASPYNEQFF
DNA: TGTGCCCGAGCAGGCGACGGGAGGGCGTCCCCCTACAATGAGCAGTTCTTC

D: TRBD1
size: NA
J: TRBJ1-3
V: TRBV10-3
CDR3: CAITDRDTIYF
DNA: TGTGCCATCACTGACAGGGACACCATATATTTT

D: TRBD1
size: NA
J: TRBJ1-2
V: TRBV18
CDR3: CASSRDSEGLGGYTF
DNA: TGTGCCAGCTCACGGGACAGCGAGGGTTTGGGAGGCTACACCTTC

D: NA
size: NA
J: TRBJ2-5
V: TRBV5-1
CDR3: CASRGDGTQYF
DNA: TGCGCCAGCAGGGGAGATGGGACCCAGTACTTC

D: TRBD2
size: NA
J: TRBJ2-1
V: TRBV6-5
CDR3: CASSPGLAVYNEQFF
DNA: TGTGCCAGCAGCCCGGGACTAGCGGTGTACAATGAGCAGTTCTTC

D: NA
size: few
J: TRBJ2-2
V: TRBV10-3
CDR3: CAISPGTPNTGELFF
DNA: TGTGCCATTAGTCCCGGGACACCTAACACCGGGGAGCTGTTTTTT

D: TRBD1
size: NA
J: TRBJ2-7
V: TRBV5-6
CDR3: CASSLGGGQGLGYEQYF
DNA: TGTGCCAGCAGCTTGGGTGGGGGACAGGGCCTCGGCTACGAGCAGTACTTC

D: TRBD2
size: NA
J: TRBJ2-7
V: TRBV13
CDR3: CASSFPTRGGRALQYF
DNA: TGTGCCAGCAGCTTTCCCACGAGGGGTGGGAGGGCCCTGCAGTACTTC

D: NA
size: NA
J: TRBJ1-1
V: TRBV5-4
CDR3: CASSLWGMNTEAFF
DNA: TGTGCCAGCAGCTTGTGGGGTATGAACACTGAAGCTTTCTTT

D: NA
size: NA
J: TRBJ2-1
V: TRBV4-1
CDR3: CASSQGLASNEQFF
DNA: TGCGCCAGCAGCCAAGGGCTAGCGAGCAATGAGCAGTTCTTC

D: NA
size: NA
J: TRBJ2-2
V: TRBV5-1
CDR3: CASRWGGDTGELFF
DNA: TGCGCCAGCCGATGGGGTGGGGACACCGGGGAGCTGTTTTTT

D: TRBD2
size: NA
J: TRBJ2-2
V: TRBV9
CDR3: CASSVSGSNTGELFF
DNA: TGTGCCAGCAGCGTTAGCGGGAGTAACACCGGGGAGCTGTTTTTT

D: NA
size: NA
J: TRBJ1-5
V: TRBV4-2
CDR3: CASSQGEGYSNQPQHF
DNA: TGTGCCAGCAGCCAAGGGGAAGGGTATAGCAATCAGCCCCAGCATTTT

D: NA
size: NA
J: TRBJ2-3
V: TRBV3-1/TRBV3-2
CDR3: CASSQSGGTYTDTQYF
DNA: TGTGCCAGCAGCCAAAGTGGGGGCACTTACACAGATACGCAGTATTTT

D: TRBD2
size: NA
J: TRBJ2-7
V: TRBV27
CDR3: CASSFSPSLAGVEQYF
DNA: TGTGCCAGCAGTTTTAGTCCCTCGTTAGCGGGAGTAGAGCAGTACTTC

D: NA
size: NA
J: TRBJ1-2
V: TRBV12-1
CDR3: CASSFADGYTF
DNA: TGTGCCAGCAGCTTTGCTGATGGCTACACCTTC

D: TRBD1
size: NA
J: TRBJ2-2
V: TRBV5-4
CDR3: CASSFPGTATGELFF
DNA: TGTGCCAGCAGCTTTCCCGGGACAGCTACCGGGGAGCTGTTTTTT

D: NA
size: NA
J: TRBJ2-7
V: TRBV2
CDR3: CASSEAGYEQYF
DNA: TGTGCCAGCAGTGAAGCGGGGTACGAGCAGTACTTC

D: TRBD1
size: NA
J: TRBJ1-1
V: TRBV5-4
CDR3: CASSPTARRDRGAFF
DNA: TGTGCCAGCAGCCCAACCGCCCGCCGGGACAGGGGAGCTTTCTTT

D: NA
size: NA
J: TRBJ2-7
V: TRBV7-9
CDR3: CASSLEGGPYEQYF
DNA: TGTGCCAGCAGCTTAGAGGGGGGTCCCTACGAGCAGTACTTC

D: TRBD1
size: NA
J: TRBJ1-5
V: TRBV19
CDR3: CASSIGGGTGHQPQHF
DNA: TGTGCCAGTAGTATAGGAGGTGGGACAGGACATCAGCCCCAGCATTTT

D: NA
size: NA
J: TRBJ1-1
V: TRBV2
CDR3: CASSEGRLNTEAFF
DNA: TGTGCCAGCAGTGAAGGCCGGTTGAACACTGAAGCTTTCTTT

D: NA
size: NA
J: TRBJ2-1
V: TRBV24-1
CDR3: CATSDLYNNEQFF
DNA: TGTGCCACCAGTGATTTATACAACAATGAGCAGTTCTTC

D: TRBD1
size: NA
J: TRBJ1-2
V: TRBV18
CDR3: CASSPVPGQGDYGYTF
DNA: TGTGCCAGCTCACCAGTACCGGGACAGGGGGACTATGGCTACACCTTC

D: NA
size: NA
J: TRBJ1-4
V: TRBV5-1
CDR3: CASSFGATNEKLFF
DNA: TGCGCCAGCAGCTTTGGTGCAACTAATGAAAAACTGTTTTTT

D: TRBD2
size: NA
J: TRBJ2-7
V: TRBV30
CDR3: CAWSVGPGGYEQYF
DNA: TGTGCCTGGAGTGTAGGCCCGGGAGGCTACGAGCAGTACTTC

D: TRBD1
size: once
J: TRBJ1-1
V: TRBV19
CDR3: CASRRQGVGTEAFF
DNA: TGTGCCAGTAGGAGACAGGGAGTCGGCACTGAAGCTTTCTTT

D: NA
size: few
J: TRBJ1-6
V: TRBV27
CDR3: CASSFPRNAADASPLHF
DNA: TGTGCCAGCAGTTTCCCTCGGAACGCCGCGGATGCTTCACCCCTCCACTTT